The 14 T cell receptor beta chains given below trace back to one sample, sequenced in a study of Ad26.COV2.S vaccination and SARS-CoV-2 variants. Some clones are missing from TCRdb's copy, which holds only in-frame ones; the method was immunoSEQ multiplex PCR. The sample includes more than 400,000 clones, around 92% of them seen just once. Noted treatment: 19 received Ad26.COV2.S at low or high dose, single or two shots; roughly 5 received placebo; per-sample allocation not given. Each sample was drawn 63 days after the first injection (of vaccine or placebo). The sample here was peripheral blood, taken in a trial of Ad26.COV2.S vaccine versus placebo. The receptors stem from a person between 18 and 59 years old who received the Ad26.COV2.S COVID-19 vaccine or a placebo.

The J gene is TRBJ2-7, the V gene TRBV18; TRBD1 agrees at 8 bases. Germline trimming cut 4 bases from V and 3 bases from J; bases unmatched to any gene: 8. The CDR3 is 15 residues long. Germline V gene data show CDR1 as KGHSH and CDR2 as LQKENI. The CDR3 protein is CASSLLTGANYEQYF. In DNA, the CDR3 is TGTGCCAGCTCACTTTTGACAGGGGCGAACTACGAGCAGTACTTC.

V and J are TRBV9 and TRBJ1-2, with 7 bases matching TRBD1. The CDR3 extends over 15 amino acids. V shed 0 bases and J 7 bases; nucleotides not matched to a gene: 9. From germline, CDR1 is SGDLS and CDR2 YYNGEE. The CDR3 region is CASSVGVEGASGYTF. In DNA form, the CDR3 reads TGTGCCAGCAGCGTAGGGGTTGAGGGGGCTTCTGGCTACACCTTC. Variable domain in full (rest from reference TRBV9 and TRBJ1-2): DSGVTQTPKHLITATGQRVTLRCSPRSGDLSVYWYQQSLDQGLQFLIQYYNGEERAKGNILERFSAQQFPDLHSELNLSSLELGDSALYFCASSVGVEGASGYTFGSGTRLTVV.

The chain employs TRBV4-1 and TRBJ2-7, with D possibly matching TRBD2 (5 bases). V shed 6 bases and J shed 5 bases, with 17 bases lying between them. CDR1 and CDR2 from the germline V gene are MGHRA and YSYEKL. This CDR3 has 14 amino acids. This CDR3 reads CASRPTAGGHEQYF. DNA of the CDR3: TGCGCCAGCAGGCCCACGGCGGGCGGCCACGAGCAGTACTTC.

CDR3: CASSLFIAGKGSYEQYF. CDR3 sequence (DNA): TGTGCCAGCAGCTTGTTCATAGCAGGGAAGGGCTCCTACGAGCAGTACTTC. This chain links TRBV5-6 with TRBJ2-7; possible D gene TRBD1, 5 bases. The V gene's germline CDR1 is SGHDT and CDR2 YYEEEE. This CDR3 has 17 residues. V lost 1 base and J 0 bases, leaving 17 bases between the germline ends.

The CDR3 DNA reads TGCAGCGTTGCAGGGTCTGATGGCTACACCTTC. It encodes CSVAGSDGYTF. This rearrangement joins TRBV29-1 to TRBJ1-2, with a tentative D call TRBD1 (5 bases). The CDR3 runs to 11 residues. V lost 4 bases and J lost 6, with 9 bases in between. Germline CDR1 and CDR2: SQVTM and ANQGSEA.

The CDR3 reads CASSYDRRYTDTQYF. The DNA of the CDR3 is TGTGCCAGCAGTTACGACAGGAGATACACAGATACGCAGTATTTT. V gene TRBV28 combines with J gene TRBJ2-3; possible D gene TRBD1, 6 bases. CDR3 length equals 15 residues. Germline V gene sequence: CDR1 MDHEN, CDR2 SYDVKM. Trimming took off 4 bases at V and 2 bases at J, with 13 bases between the two ends. The full variable domain, completed using reference TRBV28 and TRBJ2-3, is DVKVTQSSRYLVKRTGEKVFLECVQDMDHENMFWYRQDPGLGLRLIYFSYDVKMKEKGDIPEGYSVSREKKERFSLILESASTNQTSMYLCASSYDRRYTDTQYFGPGTRLTVL.

This chain links TRBV19 with TRBJ1-4; tentative D call: TRBD1 (5 bases). CDR1 LNHDA and CDR2 SQIVND come from the germline V gene (reference sequence). CDR3 length equals 13 residues. Trimming stripped 9 bases from V and 2 bases from J, with 10 bases between. As DNA, the CDR3 is TGTGCCAGCAGGGCGTCCACTAATGAAAAACTGTTTTTT. Protein sequence: CASRASTNEKLFF.

The chain is built from TRBV7-2 and TRBJ1-1; D not resolved. The length of the CDR3 is 17 residues. The V gene's germline CDR1 is SGHTA and CDR2 FQGNSA. V lost 1 base and J lost 0, with 15 bases in between. The CDR3 is CASSLETSGSLNTEAFF. The CDR3 nucleotides are TGTGCCAGCAGCTTAGAGACGAGTGGCAGTTTGAACACTGAAGCTTTCTTT.

CDR3 nucleotides: TGTGCCAGCAGCTTAGACGGCGGGGGGACTTACAATGAGCAGTTCTTC. Translation gives CASSLDGGGTYNEQFF. This chain links TRBV11-3 with TRBJ2-1; TRBD2 agrees at 8 bases. CDR1 SGHNT and CDR2 YENEEA come from the germline V gene. The trim removed 0 bases at V and 4 bases at J, leaving 5 bases unmatched. This CDR3 is 16 amino acids long. Full variable domain (missing parts from reference TRBV11-3 and TRBJ2-1): EAGVVQSPRYKIIEKKQPVAFWCNPISGHNTLYWYLQNLGQGPELLIRYENEEAVDDSQLPKDRFSAERLKGVDSTLKIQPAELGDSAVYLCASSLDGGGTYNEQFFGPGTRLTVL.

The chain combines TRBV29-1 with TRBJ1-1, with D maybe TRBD1 (6 bases). This CDR3 is 15 amino acids long. Germline CDR1 reads SQVTM; CDR2 reads ANQGSEA. The V end was cut by 8 bases, the J end by 4 bases, with 23 bases between. The CDR3 loop is CSFQGFGWTATEAFF. CDR3 coding DNA: TGCAGCTTCCAGGGGTTCGGATGGACTGCCACTGAAGCTTTCTTT.

J is TRBJ2-7 and V is TRBV10-3; D possibly corresponds to TRBD1 (7 bases). The CDR3 covers 15 residues. CDR1 is ENHRY and CDR2 is SYGVKD in the germline V gene. Trimming took 2 bases from V and 3 from J, leaving 14 bases between them. Written as DNA, the CDR3 is TGTGCCATCAGTGAGAGACAGGGACTTATCTACGAGCAGTACTTC. As protein: CAISERQGLIYEQYF.

The chain recombines TRBV19 with TRBJ1-2; 12 bases align to TRBD1. The germline V gene encodes CDR1 LNHDA and CDR2 SQIVND (reference sequence). After removal of 6 bases from V and 8 bases from J, the junction contained 10 bases not matched to a gene. The CDR3 covers 15 residues. CDR3 amino acids: CASRRSGTGGEGYTF. The CDR3 region has the DNA TGTGCCAGTAGAAGGAGCGGGACAGGGGGCGAGGGCTACACCTTC.

The chain links TRBV3-1 (or the pseudogene TRBV3-2) to TRBJ1-1; D possibly corresponds to TRBD1 (5 bases). The CDR3 length is 18 residues. V shed 0 bases and J shed 0 bases, with 17 bases lying between them. Germline V gene sequence: CDR1 LGHDT, CDR2 YNNKEL (reference sequence). The DNA of the CDR3 is TGTGCCAGCAGCCAAGAATTTTGGCAGGGACTTATGAACACTGAAGCTTTCTTT. Amino acids: CASSQEFWQGLMNTEAFF.

The chain is built from TRBV5-8 and TRBJ1-4; 8 nucleotides line up with TRBD1. This CDR3 contains 15 residues. Germline trimming cut 2 bases from V and 5 bases from J; bases unmatched to any gene: 5. The germline CDR1 and CDR2 sequences are SGHTS and YDEGEE. CDR3 in amino acids: CASSLMTGVNEKLFF. For the CDR3, the DNA is TGTGCCAGCAGCTTAATGACAGGGGTAAATGAAAAACTGTTTTTT.